This T cell receptor (beta chain) derives from a study of T-cell reconstitution after alpha-beta-depleted transplantation in children (TCRdb year 2016). Regarding the complete study: Using TCR repertoire profiling, the study quantitatively followed how T-cell immune reconstitution unfolded in children after TCRalphabeta/CD19-depleted allogeneic hematopoietic cell transplantation. Beyond this particular receptor, the publication reports: Over the following months the frequencies of hyperexpanded clones went down, and after one year T-cell counts and TCRbeta diversity were mostly credited to newly produced T cells. About two months after transplant, the apparently early recovery of alphabetaT-cell counts reportedly depended on just several hundred clones that had expanded rapidly and came from non-depleted graft cells. In some patients, the high TCRbeta diversity seen at day 60 was put down to recipient T cells and intrathymic progenitors that had survived conditioning.

Taken with the paper, the label for time point translates to: day 60 (about 2 months) after transplantation. The sample's treatment or condition label, in plain terms: allogeneic hematopoietic cell transplantation with graft depleted of TCRalphabeta T cells and CD19 B cells. The transplant recipients were children given TCRalphabeta/CD19-depleted allogeneic hematopoietic cell grafts. The library relied on PCR. The reads were generated on an Illumina HiSeq 2500. TCR library preparation used molecular barcoding, with unique molecular identifiers applied to normalize quantification of the TCRbeta repertoire. The public reads were reprocessed in TCRdb via fastp at Q25 and MiXCR, keeping in-frame beta chains. All rows with the same CDR3 protein become a single entry with the most common DNA and genes. This sample gives 25,000 to 35,000 distinct CDR3 sequences in total; about 6.7% of them show up just once. The top ten clones comprise approximately 30% of the sample.

This clonotype was counted at least ten times. Its antigen is currently not known. No base quality values were provided; no much bigger clone lies one nucleotide off. The junction shows trimming of 4 bases on V and 5 bases on J, and the gene matches do not reach 11 bases of it. The CDR3 sequence holds 16 residues, the cysteine and phenylalanine included. Here the CDR3 DNA is all that survives: 48 bases in frame from base 1. Sequences MGHRA (CDR1) and YSYEKL (CDR2) are obtained from the germline V gene. The source material was peripheral blood, sampled 60 days after TCRalphabeta/CD19-depleted stem cell transplant. The V and J genes are TRBV4-1 and TRBJ2-5; 9 central bases correspond to TRBD1. The receptor was isolated from a child under two years old who had a stem cell transplant for acute myeloid leukemia, so the T cells may come from the graft donor. For the CDR3, the sequence is CASSLTLGQGPETQYF. The DNA reads TGCGCCAGCAGCCTCACCTTGGGACAGGGTCCGGAGACCCAGTACTTC.